These 26 T cell receptor beta chains share one sample of origin, sequenced in a study of early T cells in non-severe SARS-CoV-2 infection. TCRdb re-called the 5' RACE reads through MiXCR, storing one row per CDR3 protein. There are roughly 60,000 distinct CDR3 sequences in the sample; 10% to 15% occur only once, and about 5% lies in the top ten. The sequenced material came from whole blood. These receptors were taken from an adult who was a healthcare worker with PCR-confirmed SARS-CoV-2 infection or an uninfected control (not recorded which).

This clonotype appeared a few times. The chain recombines TRBV3-1 with TRBJ2-7, with D hard to call. From germline, CDR1 is LGHDT and CDR2 YNNKEL (reference sequence). Trimming stripped 0 bases from V and 6 bases from J, with 15 bases between. CDR3 length equals 15 residues. CDR3 residues: CASSQDSGDLGEQYF. The DNA for the CDR3 is TGTGCCAGCAGCCAAGACTCTGGCGATCTGGGCGAGCAGTACTTC.

This clonotype was counted between two and nine times. The genes are TRBV4-1 and TRBJ2-5, with D tentatively TRBD1 (6 bases). Trimming removed 4 bases from V and 2 bases from J, with 17 bases in between. The CDR3 totals 16 residues. Germline V gives CDR1 MGHRA, CDR2 YSYEKL. Written as DNA, the CDR3 is TGCGCCAGCAGCCCGCAACAGGGATCACCTCAAGAGACCCAGTACTTC. It translates to CASSPQQGSPQETQYF.

This clonotype was picked up a small number of times. V and J are TRBV20-1 and TRBJ2-7; D call uncertain. Germline CDR1 DFQATT, CDR2 SNEGSKA (reference sequence). This CDR3 region has 12 residues. V was trimmed by 4 bases and J by 5 bases, leaving 12 bases between them. CDR3 sequence: CSATRAVDEQYF. The CDR3 DNA sequence: TGCAGTGCTACCCGGGCAGTGGACGAGCAGTACTTC.

The rearrangement uses TRBV3-1 and TRBJ2-7; 7 nucleotides align to TRBD1. The CDR3 length is 13 residues. Germline-derived CDR1 and CDR2 are LGHDT and YNNKEL (reference sequence). V lost 4 bases to trimming and J lost 2 bases; unmatched junction nucleotides: 2. CDR3 nucleotide sequence: TGTGCCAGCAGCCCTACAGGGGCCTACGAGCAGTACTTC. Translated, it gives CASSPTGAYEQYF.

This clonotype was seen at least ten times. The gene calls are TRBV6-1 and TRBJ2-1; D is possibly TRBD2 (6 bases). V was trimmed by 7 bases and J by 0 bases, leaving 19 bases between them. This CDR3 region has 17 residues. Germline CDR1 reads MNHNS; CDR2 reads SASEGT. The CDR3 sequence: CASIFNTAGNSYNEQFF. The CDR3 coding sequence is TGTGCCAGCATCTTTAATACGGCGGGAAACTCCTACAATGAGCAGTTCTTC.

The V call is TRBV5-1, the J call TRBJ2-7, with TRBD1 matching over 9 bases. The germline V gene encodes CDR1 SGHRS and CDR2 YFSETQ. The CDR3 is 14 amino acids. V was pared by 4 bases and J by 5 bases, with 7 bases of the junction left unmatched. The CDR3: CASSPDRGRDEQYF. CDR3 DNA sequence: TGCGCCAGCAGCCCGGACAGGGGAAGGGACGAGCAGTACTTC.

This clonotype was found a few times. V usage is TRBV20-1 and J usage is TRBJ2-5, with 11 positions matching TRBD2. This CDR3 has 16 residues. Looked up from germline, CDR1 is DFQATT and CDR2 is SNEGSKA (reference sequence). V gave up 0 bases and J gave up 4 bases; unmatched junction bases: 7. The CDR3 DNA is TGCAGTGCTAGAGACCCCGGGACTAGCGGAGGAGAGACCCAGTACTTC. Protein product: CSARDPGTSGGETQYF.

This clonotype was counted ten times or more. The rearrangement uses TRBV7-2 and TRBJ2-3; no clear D. V was cut by 5 bases and J by 4 bases, with 19 bases left in between. CDR3 length: 16 amino acids. CDR1 and CDR2 (germline): SGHTA, FQGNSA. The CDR3 region has the DNA TGTGCCAGCAGCCTGGTGGGTGGCACAATCTCAGATACGCAGTATTTT. It translates to CASSLVGGTISDTQYF.

Ten or more counts support this clonotype. The CDR3 DNA sequence: TGTGCCAGTTGTGGAGGGTATAGCACAGATACGCAGTATTTT. This sequence encodes CASCGGYSTDTQYF. The V gene is TRBV19, the J gene TRBJ2-3; a weak D match, TRBD2 (6 bases). Germline CDR1 is LNHDA and CDR2 is SQIVND (reference sequence). Trimming took 8 bases from V and 0 from J, leaving 12 bases between them. The CDR3 spans 14 residues.

This clonotype was seen only a few times. The chain recombines TRBV12-3 or TRBV12-4 with TRBJ1-1, with D perhaps matching TRBD1 (6 bases). Deletions cut 3 bases from V and 9 bases from J, with 11 bases between. The CDR3 sequence is 12 residues long. The CDR3 loop reads CASSFTGGKAFF. The CDR3 DNA reads as TGTGCCAGCAGTTTTACGGGGGGCAAAGCTTTCTTT.

There are a few counts of this clonotype. V is TRBV11-2 and J is TRBJ2-6; D gene unclear. Trimming took off 4 bases at V and 2 bases at J, with 9 bases between the two ends. The CDR3 is made up of 15 amino acids. The germline gives CDR1 SGHAT, CDR2 FQNNGV. The CDR3 protein is CASSSLRTGANVLTF. In nucleotides, the CDR3 is TGTGCCAGCAGCTCCCTGAGGACTGGGGCCAACGTCCTGACTTTC.

V and J are TRBV7-2 and TRBJ1-5; perhaps TRBD1 as D (6 bases). Deletions cut 8 bases from V and 2 bases from J, with 10 bases between. This CDR3 contains 13 residues. CDR1 SGHTA and CDR2 FQGNSA come from the germline V gene. The CDR3 DNA is TGTGCCAGCGGCGGGGGGCGCAATCAGCCCCAGCATTTT. Residues: CASGGGRNQPQHF. Full variable domain (remainder filled in from reference TRBV7-2 and TRBJ1-5): GAGVSQSPSNKVTEKGKDVELRCDPISGHTALYWYRQSLGQGLEFLIYFQGNSAPDKSGLPSDRFSAERTGGSVSTLTIQRTQQEDSAVYLCASGGGRNQPQHFGDGTRLSIL.

This clonotype was counted only a few times. The chain carries TRBV18 and TRBJ1-2; no clear D. The V gene lost 6 bases and the J gene lost 0 bases, with 14 bases spanning the gap. CDR1 and CDR2 (germline): KGHSH, LQKENI. There are 15 residues in the CDR3. CDR3 bases: TGTGCCAGCTCCCCGGCGGCGGTCGCTAACTATGGCTACACCTTC. This translates into CASSPAAVANYGYTF.

The chain joins TRBV29-1 to TRBJ1-1, with a possible D match to TRBD1 (5 bases). Germline V gene lookup returns CDR1 SQVTM and CDR2 ANQGSEA. CDR3 length: 13 amino acids. Trimming removed 7 bases at V and 4 bases at J, with 16 bases between. CDR3 loop: CSGSRDPFTEAFF. The DNA for the CDR3 is TGCAGCGGTAGCCGGGACCCCTTCACTGAAGCTTTCTTT.

This clonotype occurred many times. The rearrangement joins TRBV19 to TRBJ1-1; 8 bases line up with TRBD1. Germline assignment: CDR1 LNHDA and CDR2 SQIVND (reference sequence). The CDR3 runs to 15 residues. After removal of 5 bases from V and 7 bases from J, the junction contained 12 bases not matched to a gene. CDR3 loop: CASSPGRDRGFEAFF. CDR3 nucleotide sequence: TGTGCCAGTAGTCCCGGGAGAGACAGGGGATTTGAAGCTTTCTTT.

This clonotype was detected many times. The rearrangement uses TRBV7-8 and TRBJ1-2; 7 bases are shared with TRBD1. The V gene end was trimmed by 4 bases and the J gene end by 3 bases; junction bases not matched to a gene: 17. CDR3 length: 18 amino acids. Germline loops: CDR1 SGHVS, CDR2 FQNEAQ. Here the CDR3 DNA reads TGTGCCAGCAGCTCAGCTGGTGACTGGGCAGGGGGTCACTATGGCTACACCTTC. As protein: CASSSAGDWAGGHYGYTF.

Ten or more counts support this clonotype. The V and J genes are TRBV20-1 and TRBJ1-4; D gene unclear. Looked up from germline, CDR1 is DFQATT and CDR2 is SNEGSKA (reference sequence). V gave up 3 bases and J gave up 4 bases, with 12 bases separating them. This CDR3 has 14 residues. The CDR3 is CSASSVEHNEKLFF. The CDR3 region has the DNA TGCAGTGCTAGCTCCGTTGAGCATAATGAAAAACTGTTTTTT.

This clonotype was seen more than once but under ten times. The V gene is TRBV4-3, the J gene TRBJ2-3, with 11 positions matching TRBD2. There are 16 residues in the CDR3. With 2 bases clipped from V and 6 bases from J, the junction kept 7 bases outside the gene matches. Germline V gene lookup returns CDR1 LGHNA and CDR2 YSLEER. Here the CDR3 DNA reads TGCGCCAGCAGCCAATTAGATAGCGGGGGGGCCGATACGCAGTATTTT. Protein: CASSQLDSGGADTQYF.

This rearrangement joins TRBV29-1 to TRBJ2-7, with unresolved D. The CDR3 runs to 11 residues. Germline loops: CDR1 SQVTM, CDR2 ANQGSEA. V was cut by 6 bases and J by 4 bases, with 10 bases left in between. CDR3 loop: CSVQNQYEQYF. The CDR3 DNA sequence: TGCAGCGTCCAAAATCAATACGAGCAGTACTTC.

CDR3 loop: CASSHSGSGSPLHF. Here the CDR3 DNA reads TGTGCCAGCAGCCACTCGGGCAGTGGTTCACCCCTCCACTTT. The chain uses TRBV3-1 and TRBJ1-6; D is unclear. V was trimmed by 3 bases and J by 9 bases, leaving 12 bases between them. The CDR3 loop spans 14 amino acids. The germline V gene encodes CDR1 LGHDT and CDR2 YNNKEL (reference sequence).

The sample holds a few counts of this clonotype. V usage is TRBV28 and J usage is TRBJ1-1; D ambiguous. V was trimmed by 2 bases and J by 7 bases, leaving 5 bases between them. Germline V gene lookup returns CDR1 MDHEN and CDR2 SYDVKM. This CDR3 is 11 amino acids long. The CDR3: CASSLEGEAFF. The CDR3 DNA sequence: TGTGCCAGCAGTTTAGAGGGTGAAGCTTTCTTT. The full variable domain, its missing parts supplied by reference TRBV28 and TRBJ1-1, is DVKVTQSSRYLVKRTGEKVFLECVQDMDHENMFWYRQDPGLGLRLIYFSYDVKMKEKGDIPEGYSVSREKKERFSLILESASTNQTSMYLCASSLEGEAFFGQGTRLTVV.

This chain joins TRBV18 and TRBJ1-1; D is perhaps TRBD1 (5 bases). From germline, CDR1 is KGHSH and CDR2 LQKENI. Trimming took 3 bases from V and 1 from J, leaving 9 bases between them. The CDR3 spans 14 residues. The CDR3 loop is CASSPGTGNTEAFF. CDR3 DNA: TGTGCCAGCTCACCGGGGACGGGGAACACTGAAGCTTTCTTT.

The chain links TRBV7-3 to TRBJ2-3; TRBD2 matches at 11 bases. Germline CDR1 is SGHTA and CDR2 is FQGTGA. With 3 bases clipped from V and 0 bases from J, the junction kept 8 bases outside the gene matches. This CDR3 region has 18 residues. The CDR3 protein is CASSLTSGTGGSTDTQYF. The CDR3 region has the DNA TGTGCCAGCAGCTTGACTAGCGGGACCGGTGGTAGCACAGATACGCAGTATTTT. Using reference TRBV7-3 and TRBJ2-3 for the parts outside the CDR3, the full variable domain is GAGVSQTPSNKVTEKGKYVELRCDPISGHTALYWYRQSLGQGPEFLIYFQGTGAADDSGLPNDRFFAVRPEGSVSTLKIQRTERGDSAVYLCASSLTSGTGGSTDTQYFGPGTRLTVL.

The chain carries TRBV9 and TRBJ2-7; TRBD2 might be the D (5 bases). CDR3 length equals 15 residues. Trimming removed 4 bases at V and 5 bases at J, with 19 bases between. Germline CDR1 SGDLS, CDR2 YYNGEE. The CDR3 loop is CASSFRAALRDEQYF. CDR3 bases: TGTGCCAGCAGCTTCCGAGCGGCTCTGAGGGACGAGCAGTACTTC.

This chain joins TRBV29-1 and TRBJ2-1, with 9 bases aligning to TRBD2. The CDR3 spans 13 residues. Germline CDR1 and CDR2: SQVTM and ANQGSEA. V shed 7 bases, J shed 9 bases, and the junction held 10 bases outside the gene matches. CDR3 in DNA: TGCAGCGCGAGGCCTAGCGGGGCGGGTGAGCAGTTCTTC. Its protein product is CSARPSGAGEQFF.

The chain combines TRBV20-1 with TRBJ2-1; 7 bases map to TRBD1. This CDR3 contains 16 residues. V dropped 1 base and J dropped 6; count of bases not matched to a gene: 12. The germline V gene encodes CDR1 DFQATT and CDR2 SNEGSKA (reference sequence). DNA for the CDR3: TGCAGTGCTAGAGTGACGTCGGGACAGATACCCAATGAGCAGTTCTTC. This codes for CSARVTSGQIPNEQFF.